What follows is one T cell receptor (beta chain) and its context. Antigen: not known. The data derive from a study of T cell responses to AZD1222 COVID-19 vaccine. Study details: Second-dose intervals near 4 or 12 weeks were combined.

Overall study findings and caveats: Sampled repertoires all dated from after the peak T cell response. Spike-spanning, vaccine-associated CD4 TCRs were dominant at 160-218 and 743-854. Donors were mostly white British, more females; clonal diversity possibly underestimated.

Sequencing was performed with immunoSEQ multiplex PCR; in TCRdb, only in-frame clones are kept and a portion is missing. The sample shows more than 95,000 clones, around 90% of them seen only once. Sequencing was performed on peripheral blood, taken on day 0 of AZD1222 vaccination. The source of this sequence is an adult in good health.

The CDR3 is CASSPSQGPGNTIYF. CDR3 nucleotide sequence: TGTGCCAGCAGTCCGTCACAGGGCCCTGGAAACACCATATATTTT. The chain couples TRBV11-2 to TRBJ1-3; maybe TRBD1 (6 bases). The V gene's germline CDR1 is SGHAT and CDR2 FQNNGV. The germline V and J ends were trimmed by 6 bases and 2 bases, with 14 bases remaining between them. There are 15 residues in the CDR3.